The clone carrying this T cell receptor beta chain appeared a single time. Its specificity is not known. This entry comes from a study of post-analysis software for immune sequencing data. Study-wide results and limits: Batch-matched samples strongly co-clustered by F measure. TRBV5-6, TRBV5-1 and TRBV20-1 were among several TRBV segments more frequent in patients than controls.

Each TCR beta cDNA library carried unique molecular identifiers. TCRdb called the PCR reads again in MiXCR, with one record for every CDR3 protein. The data hold roughly 580,000 distinct CDR3 sequences, with roughly 47% observed a single time. V lost 0 bases and J lost 1, with 7 bases in between. There are 15 residues in the CDR3. Germline lookup yields CDR1 ENHRY and CDR2 SYGVKD. This sequence was found in a girl between 10 and 17 years old with multiple sclerosis. Sequenced input: blood. The V gene is TRBV10-3, the J gene TRBJ1-5, with TRBD1 as a possible D gene (6 bases). The CDR3 DNA follows: TGTGCCATCAGTGAGTCGACAGGCAGCAATCAGCCCCAGCATTTT. It specifies CAISESTGSNQPQHF.